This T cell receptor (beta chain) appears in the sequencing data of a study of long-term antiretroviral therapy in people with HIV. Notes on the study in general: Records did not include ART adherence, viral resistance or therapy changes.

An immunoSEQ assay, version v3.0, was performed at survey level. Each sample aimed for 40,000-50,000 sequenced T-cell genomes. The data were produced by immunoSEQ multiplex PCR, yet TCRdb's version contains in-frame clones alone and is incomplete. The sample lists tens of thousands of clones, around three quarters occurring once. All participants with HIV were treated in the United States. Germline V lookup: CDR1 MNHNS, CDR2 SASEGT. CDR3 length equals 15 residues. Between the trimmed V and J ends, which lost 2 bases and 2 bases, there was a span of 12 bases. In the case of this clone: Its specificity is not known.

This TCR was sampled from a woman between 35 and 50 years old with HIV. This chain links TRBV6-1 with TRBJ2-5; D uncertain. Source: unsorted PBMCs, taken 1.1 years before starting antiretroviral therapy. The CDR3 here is CASSERRWGQETQYF. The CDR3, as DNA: TGTGCCAGCAGTGAAAGGAGATGGGGACAAGAGACCCAGTACTTC.